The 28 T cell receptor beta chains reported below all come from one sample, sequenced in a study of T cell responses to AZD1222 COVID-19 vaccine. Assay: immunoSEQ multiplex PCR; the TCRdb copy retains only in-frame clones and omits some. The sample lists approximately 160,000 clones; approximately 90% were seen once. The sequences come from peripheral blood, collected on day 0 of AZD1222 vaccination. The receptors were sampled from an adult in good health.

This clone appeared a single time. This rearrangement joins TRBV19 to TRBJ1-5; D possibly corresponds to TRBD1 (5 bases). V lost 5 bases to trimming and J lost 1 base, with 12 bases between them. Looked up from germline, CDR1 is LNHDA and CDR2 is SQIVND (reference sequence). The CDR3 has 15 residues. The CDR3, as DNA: TGTGCCAGTAGTGAGACGGGACCGAGCAATCAGCCCCAGCATTTT. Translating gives CASSETGPSNQPQHF.

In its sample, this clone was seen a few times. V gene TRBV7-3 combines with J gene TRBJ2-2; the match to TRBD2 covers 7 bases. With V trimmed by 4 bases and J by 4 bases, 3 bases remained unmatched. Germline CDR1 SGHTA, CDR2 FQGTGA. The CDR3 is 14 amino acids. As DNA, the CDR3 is TGTGCCAGCAGCTCTTCGGGGGGCACCGGGGAGCTGTTTTTT. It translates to CASSSSGGTGELFF. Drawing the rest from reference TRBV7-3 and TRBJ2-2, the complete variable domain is GAGVSQTPSNKVTEKGKYVELRCDPISGHTALYWYRQSLGQGPEFLIYFQGTGAADDSGLPNDRFFAVRPEGSVSTLKIQRTERGDSAVYLCASSSSGGTGELFFGEGSRLTVL.

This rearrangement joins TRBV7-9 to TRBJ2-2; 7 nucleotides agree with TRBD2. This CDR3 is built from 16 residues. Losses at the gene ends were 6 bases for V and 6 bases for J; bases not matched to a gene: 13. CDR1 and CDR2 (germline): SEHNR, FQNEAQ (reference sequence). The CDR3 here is CASSSPGLRISGELFF. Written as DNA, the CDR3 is TGTGCCAGCAGTTCACCGGGACTACGGATCTCCGGGGAGCTGTTTTTT.

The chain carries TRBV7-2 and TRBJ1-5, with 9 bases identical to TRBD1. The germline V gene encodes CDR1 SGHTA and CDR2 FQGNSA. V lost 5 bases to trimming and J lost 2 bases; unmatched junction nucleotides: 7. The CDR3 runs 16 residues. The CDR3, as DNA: TGTGCCAGCAGCCGGGACAGGGAGTTGGGCAATCAGCCCCAGCATTTT. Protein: CASSRDRELGNQPQHF.

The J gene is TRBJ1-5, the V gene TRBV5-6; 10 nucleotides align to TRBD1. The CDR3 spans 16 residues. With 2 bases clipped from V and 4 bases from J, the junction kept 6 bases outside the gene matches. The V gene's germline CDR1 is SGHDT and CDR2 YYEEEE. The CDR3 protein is CASSFRDRGHNQPQHF. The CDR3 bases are TGTGCCAGCAGCTTCCGGGACAGGGGACATAATCAGCCCCAGCATTTT. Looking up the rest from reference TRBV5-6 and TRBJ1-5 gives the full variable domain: DAGVTQSPTHLIKTRGQQVTLRCSPKSGHDTVSWYQQALGQGPQFIFQYYEEEERQRGNFPDRFSGHQFPNYSSELNVNALLLGDSALYLCASSFRDRGHNQPQHFGDGTRLSIL.

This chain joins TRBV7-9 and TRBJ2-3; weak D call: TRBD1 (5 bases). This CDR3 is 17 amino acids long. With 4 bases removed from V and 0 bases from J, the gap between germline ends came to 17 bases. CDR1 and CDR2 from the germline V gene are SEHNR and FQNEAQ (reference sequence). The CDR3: CASSSPDSAISTDTQYF. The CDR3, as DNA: TGTGCCAGCAGCTCGCCCGACAGCGCGATTAGCACAGATACGCAGTATTTT.

The CDR3 DNA is TGTGCCAGCAGCAAAGACGACCAAGAGACCCAGTACTTC. Translating gives CASSKDDQETQYF. The chain uses TRBV21-1 and TRBJ2-5. TRBV21-1 is designated a pseudogene. This CDR3 spans 13 amino acids.

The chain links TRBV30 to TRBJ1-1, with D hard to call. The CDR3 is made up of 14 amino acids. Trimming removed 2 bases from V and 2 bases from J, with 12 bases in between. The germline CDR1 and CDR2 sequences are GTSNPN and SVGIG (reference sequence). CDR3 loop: CAWSSGLENTEAFF. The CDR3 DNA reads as TGTGCCTGGAGTTCCGGTTTAGAAAACACTGAAGCTTTCTTT.

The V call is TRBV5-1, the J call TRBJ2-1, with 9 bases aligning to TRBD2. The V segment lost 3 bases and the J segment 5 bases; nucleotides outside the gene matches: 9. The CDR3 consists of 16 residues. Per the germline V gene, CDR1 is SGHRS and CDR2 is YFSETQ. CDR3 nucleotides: TGCGCCAGCAGCTCTCTTGGCGGGAGGGCCAACAATGAGCAGTTCTTC. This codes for CASSSLGGRANNEQFF.

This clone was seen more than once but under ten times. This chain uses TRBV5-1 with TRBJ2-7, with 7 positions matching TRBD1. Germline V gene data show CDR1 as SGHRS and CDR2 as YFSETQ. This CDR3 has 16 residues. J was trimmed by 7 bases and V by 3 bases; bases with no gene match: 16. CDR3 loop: CASSSQRPTGLEEQYF. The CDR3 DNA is TGCGCCAGCAGCTCCCAAAGACCGACAGGGTTGGAAGAGCAGTACTTC. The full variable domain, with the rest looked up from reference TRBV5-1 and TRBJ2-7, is KAGVTQTPRYLIKTRGQQVTLSCSPISGHRSVSWYQQTPGQGLQFLFEYFSETQRNKGNFPGRFSGRQFSNSRSEMNVSTLELGDSALYLCASSSQRPTGLEEQYFGPGTRLTVT.

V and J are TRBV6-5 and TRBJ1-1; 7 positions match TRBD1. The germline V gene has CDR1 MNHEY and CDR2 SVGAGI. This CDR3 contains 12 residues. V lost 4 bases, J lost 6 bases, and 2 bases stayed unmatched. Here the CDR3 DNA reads TGTGCCAGCAGTTCCAGGGGGGCTGAAGCTTTCTTT. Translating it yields CASSSRGAEAFF.

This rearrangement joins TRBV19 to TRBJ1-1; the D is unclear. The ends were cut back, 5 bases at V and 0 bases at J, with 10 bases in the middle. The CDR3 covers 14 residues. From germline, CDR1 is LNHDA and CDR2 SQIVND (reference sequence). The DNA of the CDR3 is TGTGCCAGTAGTTTTGGGTTCATGAACACTGAAGCTTTCTTT. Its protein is CASSFGFMNTEAFF.

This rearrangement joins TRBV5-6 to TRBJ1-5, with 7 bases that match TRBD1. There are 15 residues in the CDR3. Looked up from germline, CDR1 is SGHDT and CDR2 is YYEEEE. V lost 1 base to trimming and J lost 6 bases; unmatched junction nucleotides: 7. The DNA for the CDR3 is TGTGCCAGCAGCTTGCTAACAGGGGACAGTCAGCCCCAGCATTTT. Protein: CASSLLTGDSQPQHF.

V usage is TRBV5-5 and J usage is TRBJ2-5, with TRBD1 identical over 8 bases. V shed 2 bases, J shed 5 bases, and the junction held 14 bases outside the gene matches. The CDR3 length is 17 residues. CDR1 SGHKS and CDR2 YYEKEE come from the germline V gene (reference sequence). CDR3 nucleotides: TGTGCCAGCAGCTTCGAGCTTCCAATCCGGACAGGGGAGACCCAGTACTTC. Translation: CASSFELPIRTGETQYF.

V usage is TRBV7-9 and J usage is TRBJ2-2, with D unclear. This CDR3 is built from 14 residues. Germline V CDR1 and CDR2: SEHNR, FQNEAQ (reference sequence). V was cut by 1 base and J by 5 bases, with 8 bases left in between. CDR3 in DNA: TGTGCCAGCAGCTTAGTGTGGCCGACCGGGGAGCTGTTTTTT. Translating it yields CASSLVWPTGELFF. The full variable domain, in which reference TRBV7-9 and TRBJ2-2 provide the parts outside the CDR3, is DTGVSQNPRHKITKRGQNVTFRCDPISEHNRLYWYRQTLGQGPEFLTYFQNEAQLEKSRLLSDRFSAERPKGSFSTLEIQRTEQGDSAMYLCASSLVWPTGELFFGEGSRLTVL.

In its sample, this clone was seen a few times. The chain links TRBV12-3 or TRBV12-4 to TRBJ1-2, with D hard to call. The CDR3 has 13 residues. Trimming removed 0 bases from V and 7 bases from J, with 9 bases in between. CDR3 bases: TGTGCCAGCAGTTTAGCGCGGGCTGGTGGCTACACCTTC. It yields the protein CASSLARAGGYTF.

The CDR3 DNA follows: TGTGCCAGCATCCCAGGGGGGGCCAGCACTGAAGCTTTCTTT. This sequence encodes CASIPGGASTEAFF. The rearrangement links TRBV28 to TRBJ1-1; 7 nucleotides match TRBD1. Germline-derived CDR1 and CDR2 are MDHEN and SYDVKM. CDR3 size: 14 residues. With V trimmed by 7 bases and J by 4 bases, 9 bases remained unmatched.

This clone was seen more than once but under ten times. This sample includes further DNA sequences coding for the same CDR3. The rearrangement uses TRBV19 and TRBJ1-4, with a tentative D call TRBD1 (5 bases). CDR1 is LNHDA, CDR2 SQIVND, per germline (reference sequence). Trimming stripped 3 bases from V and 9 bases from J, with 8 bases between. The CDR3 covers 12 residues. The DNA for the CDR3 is TGTGCCAGTAGTATCGGGGGGAAAAAACTGTTTTTT. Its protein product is CASSIGGKKLFF.

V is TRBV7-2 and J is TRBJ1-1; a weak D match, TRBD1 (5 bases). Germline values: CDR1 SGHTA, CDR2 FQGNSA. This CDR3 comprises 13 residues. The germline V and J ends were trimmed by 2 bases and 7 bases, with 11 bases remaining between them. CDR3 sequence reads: CASSLLGVLEAFF. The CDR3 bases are TGTGCCAGCAGCTTACTGGGGGTCCTTGAAGCTTTCTTT.

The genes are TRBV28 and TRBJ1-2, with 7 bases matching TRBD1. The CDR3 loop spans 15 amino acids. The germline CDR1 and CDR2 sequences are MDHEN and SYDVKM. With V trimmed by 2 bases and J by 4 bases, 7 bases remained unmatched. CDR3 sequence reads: CASSLRLGGGYGYTF. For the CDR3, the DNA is TGTGCCAGCAGTTTAAGGTTAGGGGGCGGCTATGGCTACACCTTC.

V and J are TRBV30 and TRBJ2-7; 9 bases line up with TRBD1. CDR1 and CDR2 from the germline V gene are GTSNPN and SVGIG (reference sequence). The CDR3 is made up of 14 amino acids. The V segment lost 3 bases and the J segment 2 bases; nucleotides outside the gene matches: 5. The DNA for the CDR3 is TGTGCCTGGAGGATGACAGGGGGGACCTACGAGCAGTACTTC. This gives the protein CAWRMTGGTYEQYF.

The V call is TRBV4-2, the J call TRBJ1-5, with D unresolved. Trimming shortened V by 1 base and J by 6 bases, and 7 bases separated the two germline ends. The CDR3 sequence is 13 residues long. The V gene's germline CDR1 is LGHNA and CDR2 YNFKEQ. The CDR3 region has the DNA TGTGCCAGCAGCCAAGGTCCTAGTCAGCCCCAGCATTTT. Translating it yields CASSQGPSQPQHF.

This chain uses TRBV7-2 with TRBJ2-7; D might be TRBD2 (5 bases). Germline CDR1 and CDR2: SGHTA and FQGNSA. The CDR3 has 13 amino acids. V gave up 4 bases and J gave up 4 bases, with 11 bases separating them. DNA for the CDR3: TGTGCCAGCAGCTCGACTATCCTATACGAGCAGTACTTC. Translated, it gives CASSSTILYEQYF.

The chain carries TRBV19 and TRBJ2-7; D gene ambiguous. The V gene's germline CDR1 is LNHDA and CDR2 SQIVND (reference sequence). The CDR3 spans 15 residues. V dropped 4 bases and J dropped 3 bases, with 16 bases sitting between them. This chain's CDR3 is CASSTSGGTFYEQYF. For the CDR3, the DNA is TGTGCCAGTAGTACTTCCGGCGGCACGTTCTACGAGCAGTACTTC.

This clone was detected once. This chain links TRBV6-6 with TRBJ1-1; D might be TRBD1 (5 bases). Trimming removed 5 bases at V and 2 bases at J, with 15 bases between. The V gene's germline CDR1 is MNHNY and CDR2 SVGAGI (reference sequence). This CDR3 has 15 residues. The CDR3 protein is CASSNGGTGNTEAFF. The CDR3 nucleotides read TGTGCCAGCAGTAACGGGGGGACGGGTAACACTGAAGCTTTCTTT.

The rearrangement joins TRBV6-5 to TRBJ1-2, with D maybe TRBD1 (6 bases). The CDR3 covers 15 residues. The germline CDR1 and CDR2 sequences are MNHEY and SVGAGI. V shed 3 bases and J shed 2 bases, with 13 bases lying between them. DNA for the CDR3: TGTGCCAGCAGTTATCTCCAGGGGACAAACTATGGCTACACCTTC. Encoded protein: CASSYLQGTNYGYTF.

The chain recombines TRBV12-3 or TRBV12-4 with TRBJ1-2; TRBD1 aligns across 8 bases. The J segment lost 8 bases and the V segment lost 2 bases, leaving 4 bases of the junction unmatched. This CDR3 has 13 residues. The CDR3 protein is CASSLQGAYGYTF. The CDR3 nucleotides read TGTGCCAGCAGTTTACAGGGGGCTTACGGCTACACCTTC.

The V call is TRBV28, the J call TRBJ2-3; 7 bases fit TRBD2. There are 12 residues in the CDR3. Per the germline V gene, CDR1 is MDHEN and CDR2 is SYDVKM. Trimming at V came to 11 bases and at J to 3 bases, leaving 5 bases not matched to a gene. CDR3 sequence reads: CAWSGITDTQYF. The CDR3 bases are TGTGCCTGGAGCGGGATTACAGATACGCAGTATTTT. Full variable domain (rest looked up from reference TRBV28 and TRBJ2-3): DVKVTQSSRYLVKRTGEKVFLECVQDMDHENMFWYRQDPGLGLRLIYFSYDVKMKEKGDIPEGYSVSREKKERFSLILESASTNQTSMYLCAWSGITDTQYFGPGTRLTVL.